This T cell receptor beta chain was sequenced during a study of OX40 agonist ivuxolimab in advanced cancers. V lost 2 bases, J lost 13 bases, and 15 bases lay in between. CDR1 is SNHLY, CDR2 FYNNEI, per germline. The CDR3 runs to 14 residues. The repertoire was sequenced with immunoSEQ multiplex PCR; TCRdb's copy has only in-frame clones and lacks some. The profile covers about 83,000 clones, with around 85% appearing a single time and under 7.5% taken by the ten largest. The chain uses TRBV2 and TRBJ1-6; tentatively, D is TRBD1 (6 bases). The clonotype originates from an adult with an advanced solid tumor such as melanoma, head and neck, liver or kidney cancer. Sample: CD4+ or CD8+ T cells sorted from blood, taken in a trial of the OX40 agonist ivuxolimab. CDR3 bases: TGTGCCAGCAGTGAACGGACTGGGACATCGCCCCTCCACTTT. Protein: CASSERTGTSPLHF.